The 28 T cell receptor beta chains presented below share a single source sample, sequenced in a study of blood T cell repertoires in COVID-19. Profiled with immunoSEQ multiplex PCR; TCRdb holds only in-frame clones, not every one. The repertoire includes about 210,000 clones, approximately 87% of them detected once, and roughly 0.78% sits in the top ten. The sequenced sample consisted of peripheral blood. Receptor source: a woman between 65 and 79 years old with acute or convalescent COVID-19.

CDR3 sequence reads: CASSLLAGEDEQFF. The DNA of the CDR3 is TGTGCCAGCAGCTTGCTAGCGGGAGAGGATGAGCAGTTCTTC. The V and J genes are TRBV4-2 and TRBJ2-1; 10 nucleotides align to TRBD2. V lost 5 bases, J lost 8 bases, and 6 bases stayed unmatched. This CDR3 region has 14 residues. The germline gives CDR1 LGHNA, CDR2 YNFKEQ.

For the CDR3, the DNA is TGCGCCAGCAGCTTGGTTCCTGGGACTTCCTACGAGCAGTACTTC. Translation: CASSLVPGTSYEQYF. The V call is TRBV5-1, the J call TRBJ2-7; D possibly corresponds to TRBD2 (6 bases). The length of the CDR3 is 15 residues. The germline V and J ends were trimmed by 0 bases and 1 base, with 11 bases remaining between them. The germline CDR1 and CDR2 sequences are SGHRS and YFSETQ.

The chain is built from TRBV28 and TRBJ2-5, with TRBD1 matching 7 bases. The CDR3 extends over 13 amino acids. Germline V gives CDR1 MDHEN, CDR2 SYDVKM. The trim removed 5 bases at V and 5 bases at J, leaving 5 bases unmatched. CDR3 nucleotides: TGTGCCAGCAGTGCGACAGGGTTGGAGACCCAGTACTTC. Residues: CASSATGLETQYF.

V is TRBV3-1 (or the pseudogene TRBV3-2) and J is TRBJ2-7; 7 bases map to TRBD2. Germline values: CDR1 LGHDT, CDR2 YNNKEL (reference sequence). CDR3 length: 13 residues. Losses at the gene ends were 5 bases for V and 4 bases for J; bases not matched to a gene: 5. This CDR3 reads CASSSGGLYEQYF. CDR3 nucleotides: TGTGCCAGCAGCTCGGGGGGTTTGTACGAGCAGTACTTC.

This clone turned up a few times. The chain carries TRBV6-6 and TRBJ1-3; TRBD1 might be the D (5 bases). Germline CDR1 and CDR2: MNHNY and SVGAGI (reference sequence). The CDR3 has 14 amino acids. Deletions cut 6 bases from V and 7 bases from J, with 16 bases between. CDR3 in amino acids: CASSPLGAENTIYF. Written as DNA, the CDR3 is TGTGCCAGCAGCCCGCTTGGGGCGGAGAACACCATATATTTT.

The V and J genes are TRBV19 and TRBJ1-2, with D unclear. Germline CDR1 reads LNHDA; CDR2 reads SQIVND (reference sequence). V shed 4 bases and J shed 4 bases, with 10 bases lying between them. This CDR3 is built from 13 residues. CDR3 DNA sequence: TGTGCCAGTAGTACCGAGGAGCGCTATGGCTACACCTTC. It codes for CASSTEERYGYTF.

This sequence joins TRBV6-5 and TRBJ2-5; TRBD2 agrees at 7 bases. After removal of 6 bases from V and 5 bases from J, the junction contained 6 bases not matched to a gene. Germline V gene data show CDR1 as MNHEY and CDR2 as SVGAGI. This CDR3 is 13 amino acids long. CDR3 region: CASRRGSGETQYF. In DNA form, the CDR3 reads TGTGCCAGCAGGCGGGGGTCGGGGGAGACCCAGTACTTC.

The rearrangement joins TRBV6-5 to TRBJ1-2; 12 nucleotides align to TRBD1. This CDR3 spans 16 amino acids. V was pared by 0 bases and J by 6 bases, with 5 bases of the junction left unmatched. Germline CDR1 MNHEY, CDR2 SVGAGI. The CDR3 DNA reads TGTGCCAGCAGTTACTCGATCGGGACAGGGGGCAATGGCTACACCTTC. Amino acid sequence: CASSYSIGTGGNGYTF.

The gene calls are TRBV28 and TRBJ2-1; 15 nucleotides line up with TRBD2. Germline values: CDR1 MDHEN, CDR2 SYDVKM. V lost 8 bases and J lost 8; bases outside the gene matches: 7. The CDR3 is made up of 15 amino acids. CDR3 nucleotide sequence: TGTGCCAGCGGACTAGCGGGAGGGGAGCGGGATGAGCAGTTCTTC. It translates to CASGLAGGERDEQFF.

The gene calls are TRBV28 and TRBJ1-6; a weak D match, TRBD1 (5 bases). The V and J ends lost 2 bases and 10 bases respectively, with 15 bases between them. The CDR3 length is 15 residues. The germline gives CDR1 MDHEN, CDR2 SYDVKM. This CDR3 is CASSLRRDFGSPLHF. CDR3 nucleotide sequence: TGTGCCAGCAGTTTAAGGAGGGACTTTGGATCACCCCTCCACTTT.

The genes are TRBV9 and TRBJ2-7; unclear D gene. V lost 3 bases and J lost 7, with 11 bases in between. Germline V lookup: CDR1 SGDLS, CDR2 YYNGEE. The CDR3 is made up of 12 amino acids. The CDR3 region is CASSAPLSEQYF. CDR3 nucleotide sequence: TGTGCCAGCAGCGCCCCTTTGTCGGAGCAGTACTTC.

The rearrangement uses TRBV19 and TRBJ1-1, with TRBD1 matching 8 bases. The germline V gene has CDR1 LNHDA and CDR2 SQIVND (reference sequence). V shed 0 bases, J shed 9 bases, and the junction held 3 bases outside the gene matches. The CDR3 spans 13 residues. The CDR3 here is CASSIDRTGKAFF. CDR3 coding DNA: TGTGCCAGTAGTATAGATCGGACAGGGAAAGCTTTCTTT.

J is TRBJ2-3 and V is TRBV5-1; the match to TRBD2 covers 7 bases. Germline trimming cut 6 bases from V and 5 bases from J; bases unmatched to any gene: 9. Per germline, CDR1 SGHRS and CDR2 YFSETQ. CDR3 length: 14 amino acids. This chain's CDR3 is CASNWGGGGDTQYF. CDR3 sequence (DNA): TGCGCCAGCAACTGGGGCGGGGGAGGAGATACGCAGTATTTT.

The chain recombines TRBV24-1 with TRBJ1-2; maybe TRBD1 (5 bases). The CDR3 consists of 11 residues. V was clipped by 3 bases and J by 7 bases, with 5 bases between them. Germline CDR1 is KGHDR and CDR2 is SFDVKD. The CDR3 spells CATSDGAGYTF. Written as DNA, the CDR3 is TGTGCCACCAGTGATGGGGCTGGCTACACCTTC.

The chain recombines TRBV10-3 with TRBJ2-5, with 7 bases matching TRBD2. This CDR3 is 15 amino acids long. Germline trimming cut 4 bases from V and 3 bases from J; bases unmatched to any gene: 8. In germline, CDR1 is ENHRY, CDR2 SYGVKD. CDR3 amino acids: CAISAPGLRKETQYF. The CDR3 DNA follows: TGTGCCATCAGTGCACCGGGACTACGCAAAGAGACCCAGTACTTC.

The chain combines TRBV19 with TRBJ1-6; D is possibly TRBD1 (5 bases). Germline-derived CDR1 and CDR2 are LNHDA and SQIVND (reference sequence). V was cut by 2 bases and J by 7 bases, with 9 bases left in between. The length of the CDR3 is 14 residues. The CDR3 sequence is CASSINGGNSPLHF. CDR3 bases: TGTGCCAGTAGTATAAACGGGGGGAATTCACCCCTCCACTTT.

The chain links TRBV11-2 to TRBJ2-3; D uncertain. V was shortened by 3 bases and J by 1 base, with 5 bases between the two germline ends. The CDR3 has 13 residues. Germline lookup yields CDR1 SGHAT and CDR2 FQNNGV. The CDR3 is CASSFSGTDTQYF. For the CDR3, the DNA is TGTGCCAGCAGCTTTTCCGGCACAGATACGCAGTATTTT.

The CDR3 nucleotides read TGTGCCAGCTCACCGATCAACGGTTCCCTTAGGGGTAATGAAAAACTGTTTTTT. Translation gives CASSPINGSLRGNEKLFF. The chain is built from TRBV18 and TRBJ1-4, with D possibly being TRBD1 (5 bases). Germline loops: CDR1 KGHSH, CDR2 LQKENI. V shed 3 bases and J shed 4 bases, with 21 bases lying between them. The length of the CDR3 is 18 residues.

The rearrangement uses TRBV24-1 and TRBJ2-2; 10 positions match TRBD1. The CDR3 runs 16 residues. Losses at the gene ends were 3 bases for V and 7 bases for J; bases not matched to a gene: 7. From germline, CDR1 is KGHDR and CDR2 SFDVKD. In nucleotides, the CDR3 is TGTGCCACCAGTGATGCCGGGACAGGGGTTAACGGGGAGCTGTTTTTT. Protein product: CATSDAGTGVNGELFF.

V and J are TRBV13 and TRBJ2-2, with a tentative D call TRBD2 (6 bases). Germline loops: CDR1 PRHDT, CDR2 FYEKMQ (reference sequence). CDR3 length: 17 amino acids. Trimming took off 0 bases at V and 4 bases at J, with 15 bases between the two ends. CDR3 loop: CASSLGAWGEFTGELFF. For the CDR3, the DNA is TGTGCCAGCAGCTTAGGAGCATGGGGGGAATTCACCGGGGAGCTGTTTTTT.

This chain connects TRBV5-1 to TRBJ1-2; 9 positions match TRBD1. There are 14 residues in the CDR3. The J segment lost 8 bases and the V segment lost 4 bases, leaving 9 bases of the junction unmatched. Germline loops: CDR1 SGHRS, CDR2 YFSETQ. CDR3: CASSATGGARGYTF. The CDR3 DNA is TGCGCCAGCAGCGCCACAGGGGGCGCGAGGGGCTACACCTTC. The full variable domain, rest sourced from reference TRBV5-1 and TRBJ1-2, is KAGVTQTPRYLIKTRGQQVTLSCSPISGHRSVSWYQQTPGQGLQFLFEYFSETQRNKGNFPGRFSGRQFSNSRSEMNVSTLELGDSALYLCASSATGGARGYTFGSGTRLTVV.

This clone was seen only a few times. The rearrangement uses TRBV7-3 and TRBJ2-5; TRBD2 matches at 7 bases. From germline, CDR1 is SGHTA and CDR2 FQGTGA. This CDR3 comprises 13 residues. V lost 1 base to trimming and J lost 4 bases; unmatched junction nucleotides: 0. The CDR3 DNA follows: TGTGCCAGCAGCTTAAGCGGGAGAGAGACCCAGTACTTC. Protein product: CASSLSGRETQYF.

This clone has just one count. The rearrangement links TRBV2 to TRBJ1-6, with D possibly matching TRBD1 (5 bases). V was shortened by 6 bases and J by 7 bases, with 13 bases between the two germline ends. The germline gives CDR1 SNHLY, CDR2 FYNNEI. This CDR3 is 14 amino acids long. The CDR3 DNA reads as TGTGCCAGCAGGGGGCCTCCGTCAAATTCACCCCTCCACTTT. The encoded protein is CASRGPPSNSPLHF.

The rearrangement joins TRBV6-1 to TRBJ1-5; a weak D match, TRBD1 (6 bases). Per germline, CDR1 MNHNS and CDR2 SASEGT. Trimming took off 1 base at V and 6 bases at J, with 13 bases between the two ends. The CDR3 loop spans 15 amino acids. In DNA form, the CDR3 reads TGTGCCAGCAGTGAAGTAGGGGGACCACGTCAGCCCCAGCATTTT. Its translation is CASSEVGGPRQPQHF.

The chain joins TRBV3-1 (or the pseudogene TRBV3-2) to TRBJ1-6; 7 positions agree with TRBD1. The CDR3 runs to 16 residues. V lost 6 bases to trimming and J lost 4 bases; unmatched junction nucleotides: 9. Germline-derived CDR1 and CDR2 are LGHDT and YNNKEL (reference sequence). The CDR3 reads CASREGGNLYNSPLHF. In DNA, the CDR3 is TGTGCCAGCAGGGAAGGGGGCAACCTTTATAATTCACCCCTCCACTTT.

The V and J genes are TRBV28 and TRBJ1-3; no definite D call. Per germline, CDR1 MDHEN and CDR2 SYDVKM. V was pared by 6 bases and J by 2 bases, with 17 bases between. This CDR3 contains 16 residues. The CDR3 nucleotides are TGTGCCAGCAGCATACCGGGTCTACCGACTGGAAACACCATATATTTT. Encoded protein: CASSIPGLPTGNTIYF.

The chain uses TRBV4-1 and TRBJ2-5, with 15 nucleotides matching TRBD2. Trimming took 4 bases from V and 3 from J; bases not matched to a gene: 3. This CDR3 comprises 16 residues. Germline V lookup: CDR1 MGHRA, CDR2 YSYEKL. The CDR3 is CASSRGLAGGEETQYF. In nucleotides, the CDR3 is TGCGCCAGCAGCCGTGGACTAGCGGGGGGGGAAGAGACCCAGTACTTC.

The chain recombines TRBV14 with TRBJ2-7; D possibly corresponds to TRBD2 (6 bases). The CDR3 runs to 15 residues. Trimming stripped 1 base from V and 3 bases from J, with 13 bases between. Germline V lookup: CDR1 SGHDN, CDR2 FVKESK. Written as DNA, the CDR3 is TGTGCCAGCAGCCAAGGTGGAACGGGAGTCTACGAGCAGTACTTC. Its translation is CASSQGGTGVYEQYF.